Listed below are T cell receptor beta chains from one sample, sequenced in a study of neurological immune-mediated disorders. A single record per CDR3 protein comes from TCRdb applying MiXCR to the 5' RACE reads. The data hold roughly 30,000 distinct CDR3 sequences, with approximately 5.2% observed a single time. The sample taken for sequencing was CD4+ T cells from blood. The receptors were gathered from a woman between 45 and 60 years old in good health. CDR3s include the opening cysteine and the closing phenylalanine or tryptophan. D genes are given only for firm matches. The size entry is marked missing in some rows and otherwise reads once, few, many or a size class.

TRBJ1-5	.	13	TRBV7-2	many	CASSSTVGQPQHF	TGTGCCAGCAGCTCGACAGTTGGTCAGCCCCAGCATTTT
TRBJ2-7	.	11	TRBV28	many	CASQGPYEQYF	TGTGCCAGTCAGGGCCCTTACGAGCAGTACTTC
TRBJ1-1	.	13	TRBV27	many	CASSYRENTEAFF	TGTGCCAGCAGTTACAGGGAGAACACTGAAGCTTTCTTT
TRBJ2-7	.	16	TRBV7-2	many	CASSLAGVAGGYEQYF	TGTGCCAGCAGCTTAGCGGGAGTAGCTGGGGGCTACGAGCAGTACTTC
TRBJ2-2	TRBD1	14	TRBV7-3	medium-sized	CASSPERGQRELFF	TGTGCCAGCAGCCCCGAAAGGGGACAGAGGGAGCTGTTTTTT
TRBJ2-1	TRBD2	16	TRBV7-2	many	CASSSTSGISTGEQFF	TGTGCCAGCAGCTCGACTAGCGGAATTTCCACCGGTGAGCAGTTCTTC
TRBJ2-4	.	14	TRBV7-2	many	CASSLGAGTGIQYF	TGTGCCAGCAGCTTGGGGGCGGGGACCGGCATTCAGTACTTC
TRBJ1-1	.	14	TRBV18	many	CASSPRGFDTEAFF	TGTGCCAGCTCACCAAGGGGATTCGACACTGAAGCTTTCTTT
TRBJ2-7	TRBD2	14	TRBV5-1	medium-sized	CASSLAGRTYEQYF	TGCGCCAGCAGCTTAGCGGGAAGAACCTACGAGCAGTACTTC
TRBJ2-3	.	15	TRBV11-2	many	CASSPTTGSTDTQYF	TGTGCCAGCAGTCCAACGACAGGTTCCACAGATACGCAGTATTTT
TRBJ2-1	.	11	TRBV29-1	.	CSVETVDEQFF	TGCAGCGTTGAAACGGTGGATGAGCAGTTCTTC
TRBJ2-7	.	12	TRBV3-1	many	CASSRATSEQYF	TGTGCCAGCAGCCGAGCCACCTCCGAGCAGTACTTC
TRBJ2-3	.	11	TRBV29-1	many	CVATSTDTQYF	TGCGTAGCGACTAGCACAGATACGCAGTATTTT
TRBJ2-7	.	12	TRBV29-1	many	CSVEVGWGEQYF	TGCAGCGTGGAGGTGGGTTGGGGGGAGCAGTACTTC
TRBJ2-3	.	15	TRBV5-1	many	CASTEDGGAEDTQYF	TGCGCCAGTACCGAAGATGGCGGGGCGGAAGATACGCAGTATTTT
TRBJ1-2	.	12	TRBV5-1	many	CASSTTGYGYTF	TGCGCCAGCAGCACCACAGGTTATGGCTACACCTTC
TRBJ2-7	.	13	TRBV6-2/TRBV6-3	many	CASSYRQTYEQYF	TGTGCCAGCAGTTACAGGCAGACCTACGAGCAGTACTTC